This T cell receptor (beta chain) was identified in a study of T cell responses to AZD1222 COVID-19 vaccine. Clones were read by immunoSEQ multiplex PCR, and TCRdb kept only the in-frame ones, dropping some. This table has some 140,000 clones, roughly nine tenths appearing once. V was pared by 1 base and J by 2 bases, with 10 bases between. Per germline, CDR1 MGHRA and CDR2 YSYEKL. The CDR3 contains 15 residues. Regarding this clone: Its antigen remains unknown.

Study-level points and caveats: None of the repertoires were sampled until the peak T cell response had passed. Reports say nearly half of spike-specific TCRs go after unmutated variant regions.

The material was peripheral blood, obtained on day 0 of MenACWY control vaccination. This clonotype was sampled from an adult in good health. V and J are TRBV4-1 and TRBJ2-3; D gene ambiguous. DNA of the CDR3: TGCGCCAGCAGCCAAGTCAATCGTTTCACAGATACGCAGTATTTT. The encoded protein is CASSQVNRFTDTQYF.